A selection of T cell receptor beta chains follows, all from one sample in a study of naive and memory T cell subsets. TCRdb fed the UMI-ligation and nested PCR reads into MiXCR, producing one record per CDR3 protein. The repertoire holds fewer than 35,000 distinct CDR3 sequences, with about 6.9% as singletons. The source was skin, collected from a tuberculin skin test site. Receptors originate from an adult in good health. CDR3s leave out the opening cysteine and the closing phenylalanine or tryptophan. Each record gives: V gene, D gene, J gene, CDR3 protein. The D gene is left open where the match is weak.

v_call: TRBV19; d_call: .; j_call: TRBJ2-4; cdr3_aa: ASMPAGPGKNIQY
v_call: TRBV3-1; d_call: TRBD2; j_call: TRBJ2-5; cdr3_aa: ASSHEPGLRQETQY
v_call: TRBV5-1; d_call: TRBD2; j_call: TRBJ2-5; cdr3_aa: ASTPRSGGRETQY
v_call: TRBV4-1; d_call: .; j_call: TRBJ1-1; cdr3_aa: ASSQDQKRRVNTEAF
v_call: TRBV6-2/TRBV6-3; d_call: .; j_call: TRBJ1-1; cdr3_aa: ASRENSEAF
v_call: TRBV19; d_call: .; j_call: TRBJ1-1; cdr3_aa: ASSIGFGGPEAF
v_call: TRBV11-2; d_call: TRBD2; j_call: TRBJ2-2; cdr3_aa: ASSPRTSDTGELF
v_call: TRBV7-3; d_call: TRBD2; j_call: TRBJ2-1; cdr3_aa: ASSRSGGYYNEQF
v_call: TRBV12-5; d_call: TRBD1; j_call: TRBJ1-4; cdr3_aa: ASEILRRQGRKNEKLF
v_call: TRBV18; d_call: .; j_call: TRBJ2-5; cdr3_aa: ASSPGLAKETQY
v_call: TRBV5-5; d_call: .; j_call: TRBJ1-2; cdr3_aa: ASSLDGTNYYGYT
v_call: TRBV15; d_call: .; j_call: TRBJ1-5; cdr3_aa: ATSRGVGGGNQPQH
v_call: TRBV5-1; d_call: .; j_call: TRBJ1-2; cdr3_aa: ASSSVGSNYGYT
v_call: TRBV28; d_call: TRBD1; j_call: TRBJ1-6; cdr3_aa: ASITPGQGFNSPLH
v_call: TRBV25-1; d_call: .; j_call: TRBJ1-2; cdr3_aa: ASSESNYGYT
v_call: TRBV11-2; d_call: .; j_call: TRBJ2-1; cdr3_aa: ASSLWPPGGDGDEQF
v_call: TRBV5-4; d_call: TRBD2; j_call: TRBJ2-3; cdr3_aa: ASSLGTSGGPFSTDTQY
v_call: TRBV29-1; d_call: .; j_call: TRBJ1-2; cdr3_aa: SSSTANYGYT
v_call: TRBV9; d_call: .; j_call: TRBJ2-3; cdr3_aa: ASSLSGATDTQY
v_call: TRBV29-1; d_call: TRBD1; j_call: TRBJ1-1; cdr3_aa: SVVTGSTEAF
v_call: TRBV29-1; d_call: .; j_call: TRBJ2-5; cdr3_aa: SVDGPPETQY
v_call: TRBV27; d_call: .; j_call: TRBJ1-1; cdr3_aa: ASSLLRGGTTEAF
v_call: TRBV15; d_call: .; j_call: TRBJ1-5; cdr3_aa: ATSRDFDIDAYYSNQPQH
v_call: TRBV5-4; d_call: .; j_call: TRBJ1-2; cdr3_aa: ASSFKTGPYGYT
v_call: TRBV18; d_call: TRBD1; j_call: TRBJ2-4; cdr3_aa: ASSPPNRGPKNIQY
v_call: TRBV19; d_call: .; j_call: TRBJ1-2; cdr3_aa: ASAQGQYPNYGYT
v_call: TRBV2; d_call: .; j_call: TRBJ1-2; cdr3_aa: ASSGTASYGYT
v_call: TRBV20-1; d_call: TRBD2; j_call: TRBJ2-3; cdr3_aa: SAPRGGTDTQY
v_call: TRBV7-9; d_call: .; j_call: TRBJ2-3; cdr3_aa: ASSLASPGTGADTQY
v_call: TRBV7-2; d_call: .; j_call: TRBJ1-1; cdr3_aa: ASSLGSWDTEAF
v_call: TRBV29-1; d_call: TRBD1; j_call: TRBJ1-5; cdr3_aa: SVRGPDQPQH
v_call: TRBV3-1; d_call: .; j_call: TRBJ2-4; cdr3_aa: ASSRDEKSPVAKNIQY
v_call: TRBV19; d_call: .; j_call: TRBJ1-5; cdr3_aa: ASRISGIYQPQH
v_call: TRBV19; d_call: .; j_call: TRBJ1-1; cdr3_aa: ASRDSLSLSEAF
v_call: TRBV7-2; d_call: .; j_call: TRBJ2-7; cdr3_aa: ASGVSSGYEQY